This T cell receptor beta chain was identified in a study of CD8 T cells in ankylosing spondylitis. Notes on the study in general: Those disease-linked clones were CD8+; they were also relatively rare in peripheral blood. Ankylosing spondylitis blood appeared to carry a characteristic TCR beta motif of roughly 8 highly homologous variants.

CDR3 size: 15 residues. The ends were cut back, 3 bases at V and 4 bases at J, with 12 bases in the middle. Germline CDR1 is SGHTA and CDR2 is FQGNSA. With molecular barcodes, quantitative 5'-RACE was used to make the TCR beta libraries. One entry per CDR3 protein results from TCRdb running MiXCR on the 5' RACE reads. The profile shows around 450,000 distinct CDR3 sequences, approximately 26% of them singletons. This clonotype was detected a few times. The antigen remains undetermined. This rearrangement joins TRBV7-2 to TRBJ2-2, with unresolved D. Sequenced: blood, either unsorted or a sorted T cell fraction (not recorded which). This receptor was taken from a male donor with ankylosing spondylitis. The chain's CDR3 is CASSLSWQVTGELFF. The CDR3 DNA follows: TGTGCCAGCAGCTTGAGTTGGCAGGTCACCGGGGAGCTGTTTTTT.